This entry lists 32 T cell receptor beta chains sequenced from one sample in a study of OX40 agonist ivuxolimab in advanced cancers. Sequencing was performed with immunoSEQ multiplex PCR; in TCRdb, only in-frame clones are kept and a portion is missing. This sample has around 60,000 clones, with about 91% found just once. Specimen: CD4+ or CD8+ T cells sorted from blood, collected in a trial of the OX40 agonist ivuxolimab. Source of these receptors: an adult with an advanced solid tumor such as melanoma, head and neck, liver or kidney cancer.

The chain couples TRBV19 to TRBJ2-3; TRBD2 matches at 11 bases. The CDR3 runs to 15 residues. V was clipped by 6 bases and J by 1 base; unmatched bases: 3. Germline V gives CDR1 LNHDA, CDR2 SQIVND (reference sequence). CDR3 nucleotide sequence: TGTGCCAGTAGCCTACTAGCGGGAGGCACAGATACGCAGTATTTT. Its protein is CASSLLAGGTDTQYF. Complete variable domain (other parts from reference TRBV19 and TRBJ2-3): DGGITQSPKYLFRKEGQNVTLSCEQNLNHDAMYWYRQDPGQGLRLIYYSQIVNDFQKGDIAEGYSVSREKKESFPLTVTSAQKNPTAFYLCASSLLAGGTDTQYFGPGTRLTVL.

This sequence joins TRBV15 and TRBJ1-2, with D unresolved. CDR3 length equals 13 residues. V was shortened by 5 bases and J by 6 bases, with 13 bases between the two germline ends. Germline loops: CDR1 LNHNV, CDR2 YYDKDF (reference sequence). CDR3 in amino acids: CATSLQSTDGYTF. CDR3 bases: TGTGCCACCAGCCTACAGTCGACCGATGGCTACACCTTC.

The rearrangement uses TRBV4-1 and TRBJ1-2, with TRBD1 as a possible D gene (5 bases). Germline lookup yields CDR1 MGHRA and CDR2 YSYEKL. CDR3 size: 16 residues. Trimming shortened V by 3 bases and J by 4 bases, and 18 bases separated the two germline ends. The CDR3 DNA reads TGCGCCAGCAGCCACCCACAGGTAATCGGATCCTATGGCTACACCTTC. Translated, it gives CASSHPQVIGSYGYTF.

This sequence joins TRBV7-3 and TRBJ2-3, with 13 nucleotides matching TRBD2. The CDR3 is made up of 16 amino acids. V shed 5 bases and J 2 bases; nucleotides not matched to a gene: 4. Germline lookup yields CDR1 SGHTA and CDR2 FQGTGA. The CDR3, as DNA: TGTGCCAGCAGCATCGGGACTAGCGGGACCACAGATACGCAGTATTTT. Its protein product is CASSIGTSGTTDTQYF.

This clone was seen once. The rearrangement links TRBV5-1 to TRBJ2-3, with a possible D match to TRBD1 (6 bases). The CDR3 totals 15 residues. Trimming cost V 4 bases and J 4 bases, with 16 bases left between them. The germline V gene has CDR1 SGHRS and CDR2 YFSETQ. CDR3 sequence: CASSGLNRVADTQYF. In DNA, the CDR3 is TGCGCCAGCAGCGGGTTAAACAGGGTTGCAGATACGCAGTATTTT.

The chain uses TRBV4-3 and TRBJ2-1; D uncertain. The CDR3 covers 15 residues. Trimming took off 0 bases at V and 2 bases at J, with 8 bases between the two ends. Germline-derived CDR1 and CDR2 are LGHNA and YSLEER. CDR3 nucleotides: TGCGCCAGCAGCCAAGATGGGCAGACCTACAATGAGCAGTTCTTC. Protein product: CASSQDGQTYNEQFF.

The chain has TRBV7-2 and TRBJ2-7, with D unresolved. V was pared by 5 bases and J by 0 bases, with 20 bases between. The CDR3 has 17 residues. The germline gives CDR1 SGHTA, CDR2 FQGNSA. CDR3: CASSPLDTTLSSYEQYF. Written as DNA, the CDR3 is TGTGCCAGCAGCCCTTTAGACACCACCTTAAGCTCCTACGAGCAGTACTTC.

This clone turned up a few times. J is TRBJ2-1 and V is TRBV7-9; no firm D call. The CDR3 runs 16 residues. From germline, CDR1 is SEHNR and CDR2 FQNEAQ (reference sequence). V was cut by 0 bases and J by 5 bases, with 14 bases left in between. The CDR3 DNA follows: TGTGCCAGCAGCTTAGCTTTGGGGATCGCGAACAATGAGCAGTTCTTC. Translating gives CASSLALGIANNEQFF.

The CDR3: CASSTAGTDYNEQFF. The CDR3, as DNA: TGTGCCAGCAGTACCGCCGGGACAGACTACAATGAGCAGTTCTTC. The rearrangement links TRBV6-4 to TRBJ2-1; TRBD1 agrees at 7 bases. CDR1 is MRHNA and CDR2 is SNTAGT in the germline V gene. Trimming took 5 bases from V and 3 from J; bases not matched to a gene: 7. The CDR3 has 15 residues.

DNA for the CDR3: TGCGCCAGCAGCCAAGATCTGGGACAGGGGGTAGAGGGCTACACCTTC. Its translation: CASSQDLGQGVEGYTF. The chain carries TRBV4-1 and TRBJ1-2; 11 bases map to TRBD1. Trimming took 0 bases from V and 8 from J; bases not matched to a gene: 8. Germline V gene lookup returns CDR1 MGHRA and CDR2 YSYEKL. This CDR3 has 16 residues.

The chain employs TRBV5-4 and TRBJ2-6; either TRBD1 or TRBD2 may fit D (5 bases each). The V gene lost 8 bases and the J gene lost 2 bases, with 14 bases spanning the gap. Germline CDR1 and CDR2: SGHNT and YYREEE (reference sequence). There are 15 residues in the CDR3. CDR3 nucleotide sequence: TGTGCCAGTAGCCCTAAGGGACCTGGGGCCAACGTCCTGACTTTC. It translates to CASSPKGPGANVLTF.

The chain carries TRBV6-1 and TRBJ2-7; D remains ambiguous. V lost 4 bases and J 4 bases, leaving 2 bases between the germline ends. Germline values: CDR1 MNHNS, CDR2 SASEGT. CDR3 length: 10 residues. CDR3 DNA: TGTGCCAGCAGTGCGTACGAGCAGTACTTC. Translation gives CASSAYEQYF.

The rearrangement links TRBV6-5 to TRBJ2-1, with D unclear. CDR1 is MNHEY, CDR2 SVGAGI, per germline. The CDR3 has 13 residues. V dropped 0 bases and J dropped 6 bases, with 6 bases sitting between them. This chain's CDR3 is CASSYSNINEQFF. The CDR3 DNA sequence: TGTGCCAGCAGTTACTCGAACATCAATGAGCAGTTCTTC.

The chain joins TRBV5-1 to TRBJ2-7; 7 nucleotides agree with TRBD1. J was trimmed by 3 bases and V by 4 bases; bases with no gene match: 10. Germline lookup yields CDR1 SGHRS and CDR2 YFSETQ. CDR3 size: 15 residues. CDR3 loop: CASSPGTVSLYEQYF. CDR3 nucleotide sequence: TGCGCCAGCAGCCCGGGGACAGTCTCCCTCTACGAGCAGTACTTC.

The rearrangement uses TRBV11-3 and TRBJ2-1; 7 bases match TRBD2. V lost 4 bases to trimming and J lost 9 bases; unmatched junction nucleotides: 12. Germline lookup yields CDR1 SGHNT and CDR2 YENEEA. The CDR3 is 15 amino acids. CDR3 bases: TGTGCCAGCAGCTCGGGGAGGGCGGAGAGCCGTGAGCAGTTCTTC. Translated, it gives CASSSGRAESREQFF.

This sequence joins TRBV27 and TRBJ1-1; 9 nucleotides agree with TRBD1. The CDR3 sequence is 13 residues long. Germline CDR1 is MNHEY and CDR2 is SMNVEV (reference sequence). V was pared by 5 bases and J by 7 bases, with 5 bases of the junction left unmatched. Here the CDR3 DNA reads TGTGCCAGCAGTACGACAGGGGGTATTGAAGCTTTCTTT. This sequence encodes CASSTTGGIEAFF.

The chain links TRBV4-3 to TRBJ2-1; unclear D gene. Trimming removed 2 bases from V and 2 bases from J, with 4 bases in between. This CDR3 comprises 13 residues. CDR1 is LGHNA, CDR2 YSLEER, per germline. CDR3 bases: TGCGCCAGCAGCCAAACTACCTACAATGAGCAGTTCTTC. This encodes CASSQTTYNEQFF.

This clone has a handful of counts. The DNA of the CDR3 is TGTGCCAGCAGCTTTTCGGTCGGGTACACCGGGGAGCTGTTTTTT. Amino acid sequence: CASSFSVGYTGELFF. The rearrangement links TRBV7-9 to TRBJ2-2; D remains ambiguous. Germline values: CDR1 SEHNR, CDR2 FQNEAQ (reference sequence). Trimming cost V 3 bases and J 3 bases, with 11 bases left between them. The CDR3 is 15 residues long.

The chain carries TRBV7-8 and TRBJ1-1; no clear D gene. The CDR3 spans 13 residues. V was clipped by 3 bases and J by 1 base, with 6 bases between them. The germline V gene encodes CDR1 SGHVS and CDR2 FQNEAQ. The CDR3 protein is CASSLGKNTEAFF. The CDR3 DNA reads as TGTGCCAGCAGCTTGGGGAAGAACACTGAAGCTTTCTTT.

The chain couples TRBV19 to TRBJ2-1, with 8 bases aligning to TRBD2. Germline V gives CDR1 LNHDA, CDR2 SQIVND (reference sequence). The CDR3 runs to 16 residues. V lost 6 bases to trimming and J lost 0 bases; unmatched junction nucleotides: 7. CDR3 protein: CASRLSGTSSYNEQFF. The DNA for the CDR3 is TGTGCCAGTAGACTTAGCGGGACAAGCTCCTACAATGAGCAGTTCTTC.

The V gene is TRBV15, the J gene TRBJ2-7, with D possibly matching TRBD1 (6 bases). Trimming stripped 0 bases from V and 5 bases from J, with 11 bases between. The CDR3 loop spans 14 amino acids. Germline CDR1 is LNHNV and CDR2 is YYDKDF (reference sequence). The CDR3 bases are TGTGCCACCAGCAGAGAAATGGGGGCCAACGAGCAGTACTTC. Translation gives CATSREMGANEQYF.

As DNA, the CDR3 is TGCGCCAGCAGCCAAGTACGGCCGGGGATATCCGAGCAGTTCTTC. Translated, it gives CASSQVRPGISEQFF. The rearrangement uses TRBV4-3 and TRBJ2-1; D is possibly TRBD2 (5 bases). The V gene's germline CDR1 is LGHNA and CDR2 YSLEER. The V gene lost 1 base and the J gene lost 10 bases, with 17 bases spanning the gap. This CDR3 has 15 residues.

The genes are TRBV7-2 and TRBJ2-1, with D unresolved. V was trimmed by 3 bases and J by 1 base, leaving 10 bases between them. Germline CDR1 and CDR2: SGHTA and FQGNSA. CDR3 length: 15 amino acids. The CDR3 loop reads CASSFGSGSYNEQFF. For the CDR3, the DNA is TGTGCCAGCAGCTTCGGATCGGGTTCCTACAATGAGCAGTTCTTC.

This rearrangement joins TRBV6-5 to TRBJ2-3; D gene uncertain. V gave up 6 bases and J gave up 2 bases, with 6 bases separating them. Germline V gives CDR1 MNHEY, CDR2 SVGAGI. CDR3 length: 12 residues. CDR3 nucleotides: TGTGCCAGCAGCTCCCCCACAGATACGCAGTATTTT. Encoded protein: CASSSPTDTQYF.

The chain couples TRBV2 to TRBJ2-7; D unresolved. The V end was cut by 3 bases, the J end by 0 bases, with 12 bases between. The CDR3 spans 15 residues. Looked up from germline, CDR1 is SNHLY and CDR2 is FYNNEI. In DNA, the CDR3 is TGTGCCAGCAGTGAGCAGTATCGACACTCCTACGAGCAGTACTTC. It encodes CASSEQYRHSYEQYF.

The chain has TRBV11-2 and TRBJ1-6; TRBD1 might be the D (5 bases). Between the trimmed V and J ends, which lost 1 base and 10 bases, there was a span of 8 bases. The CDR3 sequence is 13 residues long. Germline-derived CDR1 and CDR2 are SGHAT and FQNNGV. This CDR3 is CASSLGGISPLHF. DNA of the CDR3: TGTGCCAGCAGCTTAGGGGGGATATCACCCCTCCACTTT.

The chain links TRBV27 to TRBJ2-7; TRBD2 agrees at 7 bases. The ends lost 2 bases at V and 4 bases at J; junction bases unmatched: 5. The germline CDR1 and CDR2 sequences are MNHEY and SMNVEV (reference sequence). CDR3 length equals 14 residues. The CDR3 DNA is TGTGCCAGCAGTTTAACGGGAGGAGGGTACGAGCAGTACTTC. It specifies CASSLTGGGYEQYF.

The chain uses TRBV27 and TRBJ2-7, with D unclear. CDR3 size: 11 residues. Between the trimmed V and J ends, which lost 5 bases and 0 bases, there was a span of 2 bases. Germline V gene sequence: CDR1 MNHEY, CDR2 SMNVEV (reference sequence). The CDR3 sequence is CASSSSYEQYF. As DNA, the CDR3 is TGTGCCAGCAGTAGCTCCTACGAGCAGTACTTC.

This clone was seen a few times. The chain employs TRBV6-4 and TRBJ2-3; 12 nucleotides line up with TRBD2. Trimming at V came to 4 bases and at J to 4 bases, leaving 3 bases not matched to a gene. The CDR3 sequence is 15 residues long. Per the germline V gene, CDR1 is MRHNA and CDR2 is SNTAGT. CDR3 sequence (DNA): TGTGCCAGCAGTGGACTAGCGGGAGAGGCAGATACGCAGTATTTT. Protein: CASSGLAGEADTQYF.

The rearrangement links TRBV19 to TRBJ2-3; 7 nucleotides agree with TRBD2. J lost 3 bases, V lost 3 bases, and 3 bases had no gene match. CDR1 is LNHDA, CDR2 SQIVND, per germline (reference sequence). The CDR3 runs to 14 residues. The CDR3 coding sequence is TGTGCCAGTAGTATCCTAGCGGAGACAGATACGCAGTATTTT. The encoded protein is CASSILAETDTQYF.

This clone was counted a few times. The chain couples TRBV5-6 to TRBJ2-1; 11 nucleotides match TRBD2. The CDR3 contains 13 residues. Germline CDR1 SGHDT, CDR2 YYEEEE. V lost 3 bases, J lost 10 bases, and 3 bases stayed unmatched. CDR3 nucleotide sequence: TGTGCCAGCAGCTATGGGACTAGCGGAGAGCAGTTCTTC. Amino acids: CASSYGTSGEQFF.

V is TRBV4-1 and J is TRBJ2-7; TRBD2 matches 15 bases. The CDR3 contains 16 residues. The junction had 4 bases not matched to a gene; V was cut back by 3 bases and J by 4 bases. The V gene's germline CDR1 is MGHRA and CDR2 YSYEKL. CDR3 region: CASSQGLAGGEYEQYF. The CDR3 DNA reads as TGCGCCAGCAGCCAGGGACTAGCGGGAGGTGAATACGAGCAGTACTTC.